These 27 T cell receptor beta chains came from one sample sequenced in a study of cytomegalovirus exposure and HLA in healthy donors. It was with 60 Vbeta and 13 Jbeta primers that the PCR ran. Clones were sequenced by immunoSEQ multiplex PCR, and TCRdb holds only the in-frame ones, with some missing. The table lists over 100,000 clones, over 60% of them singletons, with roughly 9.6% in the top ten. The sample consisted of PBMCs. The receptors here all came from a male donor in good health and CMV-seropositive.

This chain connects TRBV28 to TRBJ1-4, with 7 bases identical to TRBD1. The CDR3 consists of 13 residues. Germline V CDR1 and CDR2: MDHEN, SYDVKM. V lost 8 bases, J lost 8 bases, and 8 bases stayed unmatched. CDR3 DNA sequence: TGTGCCAGCCGAACAGGGGTGCGGGAAAAACTGTTTTTT. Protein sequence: CASRTGVREKLFF.

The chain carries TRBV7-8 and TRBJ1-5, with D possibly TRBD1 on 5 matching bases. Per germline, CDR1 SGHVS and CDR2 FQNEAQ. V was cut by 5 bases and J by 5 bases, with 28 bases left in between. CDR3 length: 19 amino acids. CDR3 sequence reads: CASSPQVFPLWGGDQPQHF. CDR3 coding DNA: TGTGCCAGCAGCCCTCAAGTGTTCCCTCTTTGGGGGGGTGATCAGCCCCAGCATTTT.

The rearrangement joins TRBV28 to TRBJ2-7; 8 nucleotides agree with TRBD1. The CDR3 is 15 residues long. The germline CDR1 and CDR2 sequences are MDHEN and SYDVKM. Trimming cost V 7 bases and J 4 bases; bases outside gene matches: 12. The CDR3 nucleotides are TGTGCCAGCACCTCTCCAGCAGGGGGCGGATACGAGCAGTACTTC. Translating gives CASTSPAGGGYEQYF.

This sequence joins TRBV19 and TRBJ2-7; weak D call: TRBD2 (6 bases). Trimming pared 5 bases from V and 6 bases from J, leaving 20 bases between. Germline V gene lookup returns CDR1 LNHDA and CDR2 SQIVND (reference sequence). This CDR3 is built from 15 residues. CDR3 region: CASSPSWGLRGEQYF. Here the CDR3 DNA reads TGTGCCAGTAGTCCCTCGTGGGGACTCCGCGGCGAGCAGTACTTC.

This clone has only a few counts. DNA of the CDR3: TGTGCCAGCAGCTTGGTGCAGGGCCGGACTGAAGCTTTCTTT. Its protein is CASSLVQGRTEAFF. The V call is TRBV5-5, the J call TRBJ1-1; maybe TRBD1 (5 bases). V shed 0 bases and J shed 5 bases, with 11 bases lying between them. Per the germline V gene, CDR1 is SGHKS and CDR2 is YYEKEE (reference sequence). CDR3 size: 14 residues.

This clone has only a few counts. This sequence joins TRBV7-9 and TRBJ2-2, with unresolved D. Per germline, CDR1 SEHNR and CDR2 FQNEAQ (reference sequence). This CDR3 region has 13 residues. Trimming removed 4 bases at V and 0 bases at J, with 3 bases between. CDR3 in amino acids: CASSSTNTGELFF. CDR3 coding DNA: TGTGCCAGCAGCTCTACGAACACCGGGGAGCTGTTTTTT.

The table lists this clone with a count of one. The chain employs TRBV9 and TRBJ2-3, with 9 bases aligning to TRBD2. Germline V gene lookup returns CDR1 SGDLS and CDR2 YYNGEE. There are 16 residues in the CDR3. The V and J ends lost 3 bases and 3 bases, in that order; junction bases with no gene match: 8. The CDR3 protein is CASSARSGSATDTQYF. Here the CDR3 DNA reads TGTGCCAGCAGCGCGCGTAGCGGGAGTGCGACAGATACGCAGTATTTT.

The CDR3 region is CASRAGMRDEQFF. The DNA for the CDR3 is TGTGCCAGTAGAGCGGGGATGAGGGATGAGCAGTTCTTC. The chain joins TRBV19 to TRBJ2-1; 7 bases fit TRBD2. CDR1 is LNHDA and CDR2 is SQIVND in the germline V gene (reference sequence). The CDR3 spans 13 residues. The J segment lost 8 bases and the V segment lost 6 bases, leaving 7 bases of the junction unmatched.

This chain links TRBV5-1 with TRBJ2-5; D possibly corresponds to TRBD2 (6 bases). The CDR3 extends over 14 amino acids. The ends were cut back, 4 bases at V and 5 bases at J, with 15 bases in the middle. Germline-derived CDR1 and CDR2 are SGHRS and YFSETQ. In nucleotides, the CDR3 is TGCGCCAGCAGCGTCGGGACTTCCGTGGAGACCCAGTACTTC. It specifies CASSVGTSVETQYF. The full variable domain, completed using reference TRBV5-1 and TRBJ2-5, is KAGVTQTPRYLIKTRGQQVTLSCSPISGHRSVSWYQQTPGQGLQFLFEYFSETQRNKGNFPGRFSGRQFSNSRSEMNVSTLELGDSALYLCASSVGTSVETQYFGPGTRLLVL.

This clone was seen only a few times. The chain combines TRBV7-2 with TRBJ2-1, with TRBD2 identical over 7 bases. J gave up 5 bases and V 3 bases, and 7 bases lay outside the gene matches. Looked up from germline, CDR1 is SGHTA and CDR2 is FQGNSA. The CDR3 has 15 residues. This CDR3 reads CASSFEGLADNEQFF. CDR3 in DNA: TGTGCCAGCAGCTTTGAAGGCCTAGCGGACAATGAGCAGTTCTTC.

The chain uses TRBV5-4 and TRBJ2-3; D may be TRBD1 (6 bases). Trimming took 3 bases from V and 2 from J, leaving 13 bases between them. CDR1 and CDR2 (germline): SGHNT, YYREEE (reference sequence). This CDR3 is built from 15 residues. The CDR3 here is CASSSVQGSTDTQYF. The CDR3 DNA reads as TGTGCCAGCAGCTCCGTACAGGGATCCACAGATACGCAGTATTTT.

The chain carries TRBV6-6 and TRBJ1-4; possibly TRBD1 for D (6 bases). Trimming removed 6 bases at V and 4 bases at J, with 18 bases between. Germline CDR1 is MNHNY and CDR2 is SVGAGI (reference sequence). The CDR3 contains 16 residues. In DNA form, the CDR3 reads TGTGCCAGCAGACCCGGAGGGGGGGCTTTTAATGAAAAACTGTTTTTT. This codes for CASRPGGGAFNEKLFF.

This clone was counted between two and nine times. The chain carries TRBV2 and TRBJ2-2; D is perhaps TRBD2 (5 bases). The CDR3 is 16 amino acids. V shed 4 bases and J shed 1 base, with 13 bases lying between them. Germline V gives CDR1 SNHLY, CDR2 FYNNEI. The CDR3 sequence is CASSVTRARNTGELFF. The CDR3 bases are TGTGCCAGCAGTGTGACGAGGGCCAGGAACACCGGGGAGCTGTTTTTT. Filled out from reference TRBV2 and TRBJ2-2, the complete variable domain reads EPEVTQTPSHQVTQMGQEVILRCVPISNHLYFYWYRQILGQKVEFLVSFYNNEISEKSEIFDDQFSVERPDGSNFTLKIRSTKLEDSAMYFCASSVTRARNTGELFFGEGSRLTVL.

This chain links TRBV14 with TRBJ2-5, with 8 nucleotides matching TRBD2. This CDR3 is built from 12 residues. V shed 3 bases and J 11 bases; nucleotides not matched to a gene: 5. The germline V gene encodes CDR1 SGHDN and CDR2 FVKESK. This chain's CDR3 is CASSQGAGEQYF. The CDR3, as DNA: TGTGCCAGCAGCCAGGGAGCGGGGGAGCAGTACTTC.

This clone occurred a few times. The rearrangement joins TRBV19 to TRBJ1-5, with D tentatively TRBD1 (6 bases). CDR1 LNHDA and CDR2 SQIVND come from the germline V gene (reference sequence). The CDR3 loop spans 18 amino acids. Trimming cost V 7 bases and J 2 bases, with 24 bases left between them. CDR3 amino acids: CASKGGAGAKWGNQPQHF. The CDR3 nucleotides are TGTGCCAGTAAGGGAGGGGCAGGGGCGAAGTGGGGCAATCAGCCCCAGCATTTT.

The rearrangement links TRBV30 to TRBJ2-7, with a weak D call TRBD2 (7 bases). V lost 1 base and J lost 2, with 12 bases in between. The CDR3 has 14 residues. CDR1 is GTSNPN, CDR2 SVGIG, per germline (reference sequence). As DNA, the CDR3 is TGTGCCTGGAGTGCAGGGGCGGGGGCCTACGAGCAGTACTTC. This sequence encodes CAWSAGAGAYEQYF.

The CDR3 nucleotides read TGTGCCAGCAGTCCCCCGGGACAGGCTTACGAGCAGTACTTC. It translates to CASSPPGQAYEQYF. The chain employs TRBV6-6 and TRBJ2-7; 8 bases are a match to TRBD1. Per the germline V gene, CDR1 is MNHNY and CDR2 is SVGAGI (reference sequence). The CDR3 sequence is 14 residues long. V was pared by 5 bases and J by 4 bases, with 7 bases of the junction left unmatched.

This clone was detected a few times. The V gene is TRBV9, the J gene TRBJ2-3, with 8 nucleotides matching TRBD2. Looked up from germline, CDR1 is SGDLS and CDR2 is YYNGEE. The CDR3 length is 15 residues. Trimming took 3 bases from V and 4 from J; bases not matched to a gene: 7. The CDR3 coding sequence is TGTGCCAGCAGCGCGAGCGGGAGAAGGGCAGATACGCAGTATTTT. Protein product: CASSASGRRADTQYF.

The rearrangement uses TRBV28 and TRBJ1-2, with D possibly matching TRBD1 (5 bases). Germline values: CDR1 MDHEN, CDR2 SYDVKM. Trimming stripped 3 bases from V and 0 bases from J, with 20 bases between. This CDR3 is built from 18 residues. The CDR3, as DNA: TGTGCCAGCAGTTTCCCCACGTTTTTGGGGGGTCCTAACTATGGCTACACCTTC. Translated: CASSFPTFLGGPNYGYTF.

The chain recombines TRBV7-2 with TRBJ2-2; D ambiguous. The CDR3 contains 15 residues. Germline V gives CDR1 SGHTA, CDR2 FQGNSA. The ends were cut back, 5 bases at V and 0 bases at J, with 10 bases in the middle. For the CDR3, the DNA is TGTGCCAGCAGCCTTTGGGCTACGAACACCGGGGAGCTGTTTTTT. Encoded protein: CASSLWATNTGELFF.

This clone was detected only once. CDR3 sequence reads: CASSSRQGINNEQFF. CDR3 DNA sequence: TGTGCCAGCAGCTCACGACAGGGGATAAACAATGAGCAGTTCTTC. The chain combines TRBV7-2 with TRBJ2-1; 8 positions match TRBD1. The J segment lost 5 bases and the V segment lost 4 bases, leaving 7 bases of the junction unmatched. Per the germline V gene, CDR1 is SGHTA and CDR2 is FQGNSA. The CDR3 has 15 residues.

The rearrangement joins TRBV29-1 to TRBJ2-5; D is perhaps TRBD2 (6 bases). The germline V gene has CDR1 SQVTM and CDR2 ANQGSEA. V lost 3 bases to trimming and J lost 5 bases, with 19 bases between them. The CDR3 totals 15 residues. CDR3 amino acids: CSVDRASAQGETQYF. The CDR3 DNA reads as TGCAGCGTTGATAGGGCTAGCGCACAAGGGGAGACCCAGTACTTC.

CDR3 sequence: CASSPRESSYNEQFF. The CDR3 DNA reads TGTGCCAGCAGCCCTCGGGAGTCCTCATACAATGAGCAGTTCTTC. This rearrangement joins TRBV4-2 to TRBJ2-1; possible D gene TRBD2, 6 bases. The CDR3 extends over 15 amino acids. CDR1 and CDR2 (germline): LGHNA, YNFKEQ. V was pared by 4 bases and J by 4 bases, with 14 bases between.

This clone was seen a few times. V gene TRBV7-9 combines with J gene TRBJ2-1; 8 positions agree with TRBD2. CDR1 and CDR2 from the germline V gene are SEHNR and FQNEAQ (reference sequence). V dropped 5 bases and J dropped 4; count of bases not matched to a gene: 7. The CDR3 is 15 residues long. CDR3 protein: CASSLTSGIYNEQFF. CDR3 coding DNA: TGTGCCAGCAGCCTTACTAGCGGTATTTACAATGAGCAGTTCTTC. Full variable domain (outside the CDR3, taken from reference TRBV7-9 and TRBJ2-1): DTGVSQNPRHKITKRGQNVTFRCDPISEHNRLYWYRQTLGQGPEFLTYFQNEAQLEKSRLLSDRFSAERPKGSFSTLEIQRTEQGDSAMYLCASSLTSGIYNEQFFGPGTRLTVL.

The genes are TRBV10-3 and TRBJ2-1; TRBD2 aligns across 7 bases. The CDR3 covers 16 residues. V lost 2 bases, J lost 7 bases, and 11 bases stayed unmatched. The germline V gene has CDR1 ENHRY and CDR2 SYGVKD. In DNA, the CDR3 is TGTGCCATCAGTGAGAGTGGGGCGGGAGTAAATAATGAGCAGTTCTTC. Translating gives CAISESGAGVNNEQFF.

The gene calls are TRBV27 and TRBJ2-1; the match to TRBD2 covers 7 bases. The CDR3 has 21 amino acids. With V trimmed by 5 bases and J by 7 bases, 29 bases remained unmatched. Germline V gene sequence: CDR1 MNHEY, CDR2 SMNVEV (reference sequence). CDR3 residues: CASSPQERAGIMAGARNEQFF. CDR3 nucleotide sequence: TGTGCCAGCAGTCCCCAAGAGAGGGCAGGGATAATGGCGGGAGCACGGAATGAGCAGTTCTTC.

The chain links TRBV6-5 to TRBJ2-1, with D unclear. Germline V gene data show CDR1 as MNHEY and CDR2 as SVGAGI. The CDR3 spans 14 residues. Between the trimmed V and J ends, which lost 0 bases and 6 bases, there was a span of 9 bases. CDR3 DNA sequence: TGTGCCAGCAGTTACTCGTTAGCTTCCAATGAGCAGTTCTTC. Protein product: CASSYSLASNEQFF.